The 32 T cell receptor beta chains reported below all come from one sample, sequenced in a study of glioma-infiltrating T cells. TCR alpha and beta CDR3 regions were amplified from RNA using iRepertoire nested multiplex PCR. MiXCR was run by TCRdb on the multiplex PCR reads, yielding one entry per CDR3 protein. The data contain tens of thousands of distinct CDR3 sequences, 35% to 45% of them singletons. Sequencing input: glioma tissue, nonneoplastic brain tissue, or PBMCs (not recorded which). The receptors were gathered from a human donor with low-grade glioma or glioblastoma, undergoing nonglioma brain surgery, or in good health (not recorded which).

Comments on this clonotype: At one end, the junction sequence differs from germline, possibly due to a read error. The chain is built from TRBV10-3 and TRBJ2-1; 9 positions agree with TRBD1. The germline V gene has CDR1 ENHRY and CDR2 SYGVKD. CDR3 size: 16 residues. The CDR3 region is CATISDRGNNHNVQFF. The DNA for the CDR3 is TGTGCCACCATTTCTGACAGGGGGAACAACCACAATGTGCAGTTCTTC.

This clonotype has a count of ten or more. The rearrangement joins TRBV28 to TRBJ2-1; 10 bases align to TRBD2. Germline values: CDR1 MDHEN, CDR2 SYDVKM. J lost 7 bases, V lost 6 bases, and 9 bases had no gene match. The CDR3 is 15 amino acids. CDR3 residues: CASRDSTGLANEQFF. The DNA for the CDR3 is TGTGCCAGCAGAGACTCCACGGGACTAGCGAATGAGCAGTTCTTC.

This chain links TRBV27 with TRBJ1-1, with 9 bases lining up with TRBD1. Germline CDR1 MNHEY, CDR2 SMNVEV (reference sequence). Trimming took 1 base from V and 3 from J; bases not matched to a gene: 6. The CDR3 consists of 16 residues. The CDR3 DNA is TGTGCCAGCAGTTTATTTTGTACAGGGGGCTACACTGAAGCTTTCTTT. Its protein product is CASSLFCTGGYTEAFF.

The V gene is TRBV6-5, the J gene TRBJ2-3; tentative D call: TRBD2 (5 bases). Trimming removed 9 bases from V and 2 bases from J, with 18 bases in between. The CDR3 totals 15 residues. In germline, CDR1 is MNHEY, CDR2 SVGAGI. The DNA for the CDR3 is TGTGCCAGAAGGGAAGAGTGGGAGCTCACAGATACGCAGTATTTT. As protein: CARREEWELTDTQYF.

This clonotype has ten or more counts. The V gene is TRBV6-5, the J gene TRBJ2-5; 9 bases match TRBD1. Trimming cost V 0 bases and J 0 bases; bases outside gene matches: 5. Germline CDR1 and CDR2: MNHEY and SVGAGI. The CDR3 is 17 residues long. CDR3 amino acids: CASSYSWGQGYQETQYF. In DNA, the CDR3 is TGTGCCAGCAGTTACTCTTGGGGACAGGGTTACCAAGAGACCCAGTACTTC.

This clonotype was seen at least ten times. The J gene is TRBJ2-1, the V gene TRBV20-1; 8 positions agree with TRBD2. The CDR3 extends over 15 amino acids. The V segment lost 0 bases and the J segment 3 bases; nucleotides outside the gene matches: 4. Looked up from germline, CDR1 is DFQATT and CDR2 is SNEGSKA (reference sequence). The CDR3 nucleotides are TGCAGTGCTAGAGATGTACTAGCGGACTACAATGAGCAGTTCTTC. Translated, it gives CSARDVLADYNEQFF.

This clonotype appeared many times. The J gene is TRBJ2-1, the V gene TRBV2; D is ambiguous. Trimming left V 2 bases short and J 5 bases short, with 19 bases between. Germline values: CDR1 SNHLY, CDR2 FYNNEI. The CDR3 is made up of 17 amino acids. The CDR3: CASSESFFGVLDNEQFF. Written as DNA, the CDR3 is TGTGCCAGCAGTGAATCCTTCTTTGGCGTGCTCGACAATGAGCAGTTCTTC.

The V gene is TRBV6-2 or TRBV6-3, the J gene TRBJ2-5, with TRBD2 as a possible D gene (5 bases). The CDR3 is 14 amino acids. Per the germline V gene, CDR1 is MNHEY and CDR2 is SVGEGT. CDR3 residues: CARAVGTTGETQYF. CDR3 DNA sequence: TGTGCAAGAGCGGTCGGCACTACCGGCGAGACCCAGTACTTC.

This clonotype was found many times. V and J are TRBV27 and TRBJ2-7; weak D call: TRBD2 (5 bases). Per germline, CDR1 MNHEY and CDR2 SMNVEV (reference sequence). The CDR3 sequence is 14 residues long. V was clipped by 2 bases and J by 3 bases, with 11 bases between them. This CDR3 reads CASSLPGLGYEQYF. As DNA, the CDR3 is TGTGCCAGCAGTTTACCGGGGTTAGGCTACGAGCAGTACTTC.

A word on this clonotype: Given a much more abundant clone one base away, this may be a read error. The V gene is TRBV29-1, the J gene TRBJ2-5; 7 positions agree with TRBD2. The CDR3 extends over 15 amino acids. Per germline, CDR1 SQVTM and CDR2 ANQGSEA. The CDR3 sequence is CSVPLASGRGETHYF. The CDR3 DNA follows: TGCAGCGTTCCCCTTGCGTCAGGGAGGGGAGAGACCCATTACTTC.

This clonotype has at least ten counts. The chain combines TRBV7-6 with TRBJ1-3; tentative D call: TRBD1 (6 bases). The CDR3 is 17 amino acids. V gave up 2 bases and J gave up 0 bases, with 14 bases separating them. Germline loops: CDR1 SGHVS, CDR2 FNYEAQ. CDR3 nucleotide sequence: TGTGCCAGCAGCTTACGGGACAAGGCCTTCTCTGGAAACACCATATATTTT. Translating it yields CASSLRDKAFSGNTIYF.

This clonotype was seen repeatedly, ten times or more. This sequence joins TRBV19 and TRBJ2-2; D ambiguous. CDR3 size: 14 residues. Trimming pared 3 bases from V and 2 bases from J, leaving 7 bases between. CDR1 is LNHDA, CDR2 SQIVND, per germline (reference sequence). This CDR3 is CASSIGLNTGELFF. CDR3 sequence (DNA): TGTGCCAGTAGTATTGGCCTTAACACCGGGGAGCTGTTTTTT.

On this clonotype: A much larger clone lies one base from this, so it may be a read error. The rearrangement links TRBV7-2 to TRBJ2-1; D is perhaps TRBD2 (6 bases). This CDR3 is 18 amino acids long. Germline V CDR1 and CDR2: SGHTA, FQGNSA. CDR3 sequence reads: CASSLAEGAGSSYNEQIF. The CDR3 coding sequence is TGTGCCAGCAGCTTAGCGGAGGGAGCGGGTAGCTCCTACAATGAGCAGATCTTC.

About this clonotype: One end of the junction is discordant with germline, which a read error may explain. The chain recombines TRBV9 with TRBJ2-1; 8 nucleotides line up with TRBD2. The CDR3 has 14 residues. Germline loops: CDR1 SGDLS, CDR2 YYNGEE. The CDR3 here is CASSTGLGSNEQLF. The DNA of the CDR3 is TGTGCCAGCAGCACGGGACTAGGAAGCAATGAGCAGCTCTTC. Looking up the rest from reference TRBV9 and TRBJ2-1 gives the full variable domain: DSGVTQTPKHLITATGQRVTLRCSPRSGDLSVYWYQQSLDQGLQFLIQYYNGEERAKGNILERFSAQQFPDLHSELNLSSLELGDSALYFCASSTGLGSNEQLFGPGTRLTVL.

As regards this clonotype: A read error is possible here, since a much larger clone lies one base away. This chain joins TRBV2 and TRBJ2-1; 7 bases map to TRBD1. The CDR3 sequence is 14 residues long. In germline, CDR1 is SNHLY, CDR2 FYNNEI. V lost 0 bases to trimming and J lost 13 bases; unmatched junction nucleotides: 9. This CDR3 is CASSEAGGGNIQFF. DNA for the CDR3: TGTGCCAGCAGTGAAGCAGGGGGCGGAAACATTCAGTTCTTC.

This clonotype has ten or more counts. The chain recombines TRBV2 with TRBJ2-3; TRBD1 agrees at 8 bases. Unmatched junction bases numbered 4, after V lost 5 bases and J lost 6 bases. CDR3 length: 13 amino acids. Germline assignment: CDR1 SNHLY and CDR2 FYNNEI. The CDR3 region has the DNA TGTGCCAGCAGTACAGGGGGTGGCGATACGCAGTATTTT. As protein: CASSTGGGDTQYF. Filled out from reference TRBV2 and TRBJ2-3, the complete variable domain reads EPEVTQTPSHQVTQMGQEVILRCVPISNHLYFYWYRQILGQKVEFLVSFYNNEISEKSEIFDDQFSVERPDGSNFTLKIRSTKLEDSAMYFCASSTGGGDTQYFGPGTRLTVL.

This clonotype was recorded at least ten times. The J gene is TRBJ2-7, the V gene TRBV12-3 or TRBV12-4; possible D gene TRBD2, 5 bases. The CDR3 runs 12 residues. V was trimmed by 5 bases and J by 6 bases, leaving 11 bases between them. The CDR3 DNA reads TGTGCCAGCAGTCTCGGGGTTGGCGAGCAGTACTTC. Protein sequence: CASSLGVGEQYF.

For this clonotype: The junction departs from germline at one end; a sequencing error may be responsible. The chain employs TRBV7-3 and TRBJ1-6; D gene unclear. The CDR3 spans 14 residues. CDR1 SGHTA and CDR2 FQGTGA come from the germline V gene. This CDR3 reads CAGSLRVYNSPLHF. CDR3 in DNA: TGTGCCGGCAGCTTAAGAGTTTATAATTCACCCCTCCACTTT.

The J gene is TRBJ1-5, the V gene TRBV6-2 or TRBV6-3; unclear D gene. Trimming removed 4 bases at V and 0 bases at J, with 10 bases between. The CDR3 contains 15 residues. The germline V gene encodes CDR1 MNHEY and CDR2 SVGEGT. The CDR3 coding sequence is TGTGCCAGCAGTTCTTCATTTAATAGCAATCAGCCCCAGCATTTT. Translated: CASSSSFNSNQPQHF.

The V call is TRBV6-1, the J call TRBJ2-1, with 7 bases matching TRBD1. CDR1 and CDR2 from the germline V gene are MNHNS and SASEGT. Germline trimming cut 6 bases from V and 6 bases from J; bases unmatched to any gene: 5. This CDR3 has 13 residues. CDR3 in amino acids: CASRSGTVNEQFF. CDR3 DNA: TGTGCCAGCAGATCCGGGACAGTCAATGAGCAGTTCTTC.

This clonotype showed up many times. CDR3 bases: TGCGCCAGCAGCTTGGAGACCAATGAGCAGTTCTTC. It encodes CASSLETNEQFF. The chain recombines TRBV5-1 with TRBJ2-1; unclear D gene. CDR1 SGHRS and CDR2 YFSETQ come from the germline V gene. CDR3 size: 12 residues. The V and J ends lost 0 bases and 6 bases respectively, with 4 bases between them.

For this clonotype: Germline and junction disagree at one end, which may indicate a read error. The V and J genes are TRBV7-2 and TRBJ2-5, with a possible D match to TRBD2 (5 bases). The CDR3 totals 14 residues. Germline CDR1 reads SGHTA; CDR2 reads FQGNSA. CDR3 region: CASILEVGAETQYF. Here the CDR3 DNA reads TGTGCCAGCATCTTAGAAGTGGGAGCAGAGACCCAGTACTTC.

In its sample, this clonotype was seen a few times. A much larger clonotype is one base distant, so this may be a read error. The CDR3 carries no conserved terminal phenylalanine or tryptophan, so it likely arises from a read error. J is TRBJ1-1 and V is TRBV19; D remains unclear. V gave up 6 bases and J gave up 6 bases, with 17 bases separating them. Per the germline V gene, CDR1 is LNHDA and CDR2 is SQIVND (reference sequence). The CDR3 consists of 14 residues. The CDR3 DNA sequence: TGTGCCAGTAGCCAGGTCGGGTATGACCCTGAAGCTTTCCTT. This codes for CASSQVGYDPEAFL.

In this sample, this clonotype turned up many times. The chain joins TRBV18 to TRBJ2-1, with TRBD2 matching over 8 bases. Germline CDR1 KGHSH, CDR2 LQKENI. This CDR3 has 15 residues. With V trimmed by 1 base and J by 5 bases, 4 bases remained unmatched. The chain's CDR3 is CASSPLAGNNNEQFF. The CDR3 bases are TGTGCCAGCTCACCACTAGCGGGAAACAACAATGAGCAGTTCTTC.

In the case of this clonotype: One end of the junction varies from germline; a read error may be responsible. CDR3 nucleotide sequence: TGTGCCAGCAGTTGGACAGGCGGCGGAAACACCGTACATTTT. Its protein is CASSWTGGGNTVHF. This chain links TRBV6-5 with TRBJ1-3, with 7 bases identical to TRBD1. CDR1 MNHEY and CDR2 SVGAGI come from the germline V gene. The CDR3 length is 14 residues.

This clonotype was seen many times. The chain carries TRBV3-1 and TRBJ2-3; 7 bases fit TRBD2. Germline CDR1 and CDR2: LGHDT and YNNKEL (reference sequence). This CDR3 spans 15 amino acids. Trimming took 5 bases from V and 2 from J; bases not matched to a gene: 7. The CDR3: CASSSSGEITDTQYF. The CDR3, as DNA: TGTGCCAGCAGCTCCAGCGGGGAGATCACAGATACGCAGTATTTT.

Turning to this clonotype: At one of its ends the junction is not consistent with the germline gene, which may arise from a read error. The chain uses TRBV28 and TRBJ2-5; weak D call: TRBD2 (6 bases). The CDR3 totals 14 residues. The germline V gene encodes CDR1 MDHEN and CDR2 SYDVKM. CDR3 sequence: CASSLFGGQGTQYF. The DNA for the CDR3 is TGCGCCAGCAGTTTGTTCGGGGGTCAAGGGACCCAGTACTTC. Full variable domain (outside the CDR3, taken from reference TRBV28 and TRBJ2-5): DVKVTQSSRYLVKRTGEKVFLECVQDMDHENMFWYRQDPGLGLRLIYFSYDVKMKEKGDIPEGYSVSREKKERFSLILESASTNQTSMYLCASSLFGGQGTQYFGPGTRLLVL.

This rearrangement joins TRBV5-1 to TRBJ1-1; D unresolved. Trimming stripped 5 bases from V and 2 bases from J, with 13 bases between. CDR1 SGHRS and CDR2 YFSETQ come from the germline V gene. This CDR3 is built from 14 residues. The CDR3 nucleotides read TGCGCCAGCAGTCGAGAAGGCCTTAACACTGAAGCTTTCTTT. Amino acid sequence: CASSREGLNTEAFF.

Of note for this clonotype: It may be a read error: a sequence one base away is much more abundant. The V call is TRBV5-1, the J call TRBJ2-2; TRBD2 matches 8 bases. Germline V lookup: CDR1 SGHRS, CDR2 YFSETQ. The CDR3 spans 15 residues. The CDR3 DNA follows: TGCTCCAGCAGCGATGACAGCGGGGGTATTGGGAAGCTGTTTTTT. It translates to CSSSDDSGGIGKLFF.

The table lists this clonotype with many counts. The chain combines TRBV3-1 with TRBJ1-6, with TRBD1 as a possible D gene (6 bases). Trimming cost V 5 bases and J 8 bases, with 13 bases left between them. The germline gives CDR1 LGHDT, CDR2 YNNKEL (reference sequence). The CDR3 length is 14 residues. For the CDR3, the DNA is TGTGCCAGCAGCTCCAGGGGCAGGGATTCACCCCTCCACTTT. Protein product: CASSSRGRDSPLHF.

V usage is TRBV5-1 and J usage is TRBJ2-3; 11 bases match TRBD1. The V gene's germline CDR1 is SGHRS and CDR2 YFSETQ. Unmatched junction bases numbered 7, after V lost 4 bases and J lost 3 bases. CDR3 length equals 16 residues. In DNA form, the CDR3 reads TGCGCCAGCAGCCTGGGACAGGGGGTCACGACAGATACGCAGTATTTT. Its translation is CASSLGQGVTTDTQYF.

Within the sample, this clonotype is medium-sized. In DNA, the CDR3 is TGTGCCAGCACCTCGCTGGATACGCAGTATTTT. This sequence encodes CASTSLDTQYF. The rearrangement uses TRBV6-2 or TRBV6-3 and TRBJ2-3; D is unclear. V was pared by 7 bases and J by 6 bases, with 8 bases between. The CDR3 contains 11 residues. Germline V CDR1 and CDR2: MNHEY, SVGEGT.